The rows below give T cell receptor beta chains drawn from one sample of a study of T cell responses to AZD1222 COVID-19 vaccine. Only in-frame clones appear in the TCRdb table, and some are missing; sequencing was by immunoSEQ multiplex PCR. The data contain 40,000 to 65,000 clones, approximately 88% of them singletons. The material was peripheral blood, obtained on day 0 of AZD1222 vaccination. These TCRs come from an adult in good health. CDR3s include the opening cysteine and the closing phenylalanine or tryptophan. A D gene is named only where the DNA matches it firmly. Size tells how often a clone was seen (once, few, many) or the class of an expanded clone, and some rows leave it out.

J gene: TRBJ2-7
V gene: TRBV4-3
D gene: NA
clone size: many
CDR3 protein: CASSQVVGRSYEQYF
CDR3 DNA: TGCGCCAGCAGCCAAGTCGTCGGACGCTCCTACGAGCAGTACTTC

J gene: TRBJ1-1
V gene: TRBV10-2
D gene: NA
clone size: NA
CDR3 protein: CASSEWSGGGEAEAFF
CDR3 DNA: TGCGCCAGCAGTGAGTGGAGCGGGGGAGGAGAGGCTGAAGCTTTCTTT

J gene: TRBJ1-1
V gene: TRBV5-1
D gene: NA
clone size: NA
CDR3 protein: CASSEKPGLPTEAFF
CDR3 DNA: TGCGCCAGCAGCGAGAAACCGGGACTGCCCACTGAAGCTTTCTTT

J gene: TRBJ2-2
V gene: TRBV29-1
D gene: TRBD2
clone size: NA
CDR3 protein: CSVEVHGGDNTGELFF
CDR3 DNA: TGCAGCGTTGAAGTTCATGGGGGGGATAACACCGGGGAGCTGTTTTTT

J gene: TRBJ2-7
V gene: TRBV5-8
D gene: TRBD1
clone size: NA
CDR3 protein: CASSLWDSSYEQYF
CDR3 DNA: TGTGCCAGCAGCTTATGGGACAGCTCCTACGAGCAGTACTTC

J gene: TRBJ2-7
V gene: TRBV4-2
D gene: TRBD2
clone size: NA
CDR3 protein: CASSASLLAGGYEQYF
CDR3 DNA: TGTGCCAGCAGCGCAAGCTTACTAGCGGGAGGGTACGAGCAGTACTTC

J gene: TRBJ2-1
V gene: TRBV30
D gene: TRBD2
clone size: NA
CDR3 protein: CAWSLAGGNEQFF
CDR3 DNA: TGTGCCTGGAGTCTAGCGGGAGGCAATGAGCAGTTCTTC

J gene: TRBJ1-2
V gene: TRBV12-3/TRBV12-4
D gene: NA
clone size: NA
CDR3 protein: CASSLRVNYGYTF
CDR3 DNA: TGTGCCAGCAGCCTCAGGGTTAACTATGGCTACACCTTC

J gene: TRBJ2-2
V gene: TRBV7-2
D gene: TRBD2
clone size: NA
CDR3 protein: CASSLQREATGELFF
CDR3 DNA: TGTGCCAGCAGCTTACAGCGGGAGGCCACCGGGGAGCTGTTTTTT

J gene: TRBJ2-5
V gene: TRBV4-1
D gene: TRBD2
clone size: NA
CDR3 protein: CASSQAITSGSRRVTQYF
CDR3 DNA: TGCGCCAGCAGCCAAGCTATAACTAGCGGGAGTCGTCGGGTGACCCAGTACTTC

J gene: TRBJ1-6
V gene: TRBV5-4
D gene: NA
clone size: NA
CDR3 protein: CASSQWTGDSPLHF
CDR3 DNA: TGTGCCAGCAGCCAATGGACGGGTGATTCACCCCTCCACTTT

J gene: TRBJ2-7
V gene: TRBV4-2
D gene: TRBD2
clone size: NA
CDR3 protein: CASSQGLAGAYEQYF
CDR3 DNA: TGTGCCAGCAGCCAGGGACTAGCGGGAGCGTACGAGCAGTACTTC

J gene: TRBJ2-1
V gene: TRBV3-1/TRBV3-2
D gene: TRBD2
clone size: NA
CDR3 protein: CASSPYDGGRNYNEQFF
CDR3 DNA: TGTGCCAGCAGCCCTTACGACGGCGGGAGAAACTACAATGAGCAGTTCTTC

J gene: TRBJ2-1
V gene: TRBV29-1
D gene: TRBD1
clone size: NA
CDR3 protein: CRVGGGQGAYNEQFF
CDR3 DNA: TGCCGCGTGGGGGGGGGACAGGGAGCCTACAATGAGCAGTTCTTC

J gene: TRBJ1-3
V gene: TRBV18
D gene: TRBD1
clone size: few
CDR3 protein: CASSPGTGARNTIYF
CDR3 DNA: TGTGCCAGCTCACCGGGGACAGGGGCGAGGAACACCATATATTTT

J gene: TRBJ1-3
V gene: TRBV6-5
D gene: TRBD1
clone size: NA
CDR3 protein: CASRKTGPSGNTIYF
CDR3 DNA: TGTGCCAGCAGGAAGACAGGGCCCTCTGGAAACACCATATATTTT

J gene: TRBJ2-7
V gene: TRBV6-2/TRBV6-3
D gene: TRBD1
clone size: NA
CDR3 protein: CASSSWTGDYEQYF
CDR3 DNA: TGTGCCAGCAGTTCGTGGACAGGGGACTACGAGCAGTACTTC

J gene: TRBJ1-6
V gene: TRBV11-2
D gene: TRBD1
clone size: NA
CDR3 protein: CASSLTGVNSPLHF
CDR3 DNA: TGTGCCAGCAGCTTGACAGGGGTTAATTCACCCCTCCACTTT

J gene: TRBJ2-1
V gene: TRBV7-9
D gene: TRBD2
clone size: once
CDR3 protein: CALQRGGSYNEQFF
CDR3 DNA: TGTGCCCTCCAGCGGGGGGGCTCCTACAATGAGCAGTTCTTC

J gene: TRBJ1-4
V gene: TRBV11-2
D gene: NA
clone size: NA
CDR3 protein: CASSLGRISKHFF
CDR3 DNA: TGTGCCAGCAGCTTAGGGAGGATAAGCAAACATTTTTTT

J gene: TRBJ2-7
V gene: TRBV5-5
D gene: NA
clone size: NA
CDR3 protein: CASSLDRISEQYF
CDR3 DNA: TGTGCCAGCAGCTTAGACCGGATTTCCGAGCAGTACTTC

J gene: TRBJ2-2
V gene: TRBV5-1
D gene: NA
clone size: NA
CDR3 protein: CASRTDTGELFF
CDR3 DNA: TGCGCCAGCAGGACAGACACCGGGGAGCTGTTTTTT

J gene: TRBJ2-2
V gene: TRBV27
D gene: NA
clone size: NA
CDR3 protein: CASSLWTTGELFF
CDR3 DNA: TGTGCCAGCAGTTTATGGACCACCGGGGAGCTGTTTTTT

J gene: TRBJ2-3
V gene: TRBV30
D gene: NA
clone size: NA
CDR3 protein: CAWSVIGVSTDTQYF
CDR3 DNA: TGTGCCTGGAGTGTTATAGGGGTCAGCACAGATACGCAGTATTTT

J gene: TRBJ1-4
V gene: TRBV9
D gene: NA
clone size: NA
CDR3 protein: CASSINEGTNEKLFF
CDR3 DNA: TGTGCCAGCAGCATAAACGAGGGGACTAATGAAAAACTGTTTTTT

J gene: TRBJ1-2
V gene: TRBV25-1
D gene: NA
clone size: few
CDR3 protein: CASSEMGGRYGYTF
CDR3 DNA: TGTGCCAGCAGCGAGATGGGGGGGCGTTATGGCTACACCTTC

J gene: TRBJ2-1
V gene: TRBV11-1
D gene: NA
clone size: NA
CDR3 protein: CASSSPRHYNEQFF
CDR3 DNA: TGTGCCAGCAGCTCGCCACGGCATTACAATGAGCAGTTCTTC

J gene: TRBJ2-1
V gene: TRBV5-6
D gene: NA
clone size: NA
CDR3 protein: CASSLAGRDHEQFF
CDR3 DNA: TGTGCCAGCAGCTTGGCGGGCAGAGACCATGAGCAGTTCTTC

J gene: TRBJ2-5
V gene: TRBV4-3
D gene: NA
clone size: NA
CDR3 protein: CASSQVVRETQYF
CDR3 DNA: TGCGCCAGCAGCCAAGTTGTAAGGGAGACCCAGTACTTC

J gene: TRBJ1-5
V gene: TRBV7-8
D gene: NA
clone size: NA
CDR3 protein: CASSLAGHSNQPQHF
CDR3 DNA: TGTGCCAGCAGCTTAGCTGGCCATAGCAATCAGCCCCAGCATTTT

J gene: TRBJ2-1
V gene: TRBV30
D gene: TRBD1
clone size: NA
CDR3 protein: CAWSRRDRVYNEQFF
CDR3 DNA: TGTGCCTGGAGCCGCCGGGACAGGGTCTACAATGAGCAGTTCTTC

J gene: TRBJ2-7
V gene: TRBV5-4
D gene: TRBD2
clone size: NA
CDR3 protein: CASSPRTSGLYEQYF
CDR3 DNA: TGTGCCAGCAGTCCCCGGACTAGCGGACTCTACGAGCAGTACTTC

J gene: TRBJ2-5
V gene: TRBV7-6
D gene: TRBD2
clone size: NA
CDR3 protein: CASSLAWRSGRGQETQYF
CDR3 DNA: TGTGCCAGCAGCTTAGCGTGGCGGAGCGGGAGGGGACAAGAGACCCAGTACTTC

J gene: TRBJ1-4
V gene: TRBV5-1
D gene: NA
clone size: NA
CDR3 protein: CASSLVGQTNEKLFF
CDR3 DNA: TGCGCCAGCAGCTTGGTTGGCCAAACTAATGAAAAACTGTTTTTT

J gene: TRBJ2-2
V gene: TRBV19
D gene: TRBD1
clone size: NA
CDR3 protein: CATGGQANTGELFF
CDR3 DNA: TGTGCCACCGGGGGACAGGCGAACACCGGGGAGCTGTTTTTT

J gene: TRBJ1-2
V gene: TRBV19
D gene: NA
clone size: NA
CDR3 protein: CASSTLREGYGYTF
CDR3 DNA: TGTGCCAGTAGTACCCTCAGGGAAGGCTATGGCTACACCTTC

J gene: TRBJ1-5
V gene: TRBV3-1/TRBV3-2
D gene: TRBD1
clone size: NA
CDR3 protein: CASSPRTGGRQPQHF
CDR3 DNA: TGTGCCAGCAGCCCTAGGACAGGGGGCCGACAGCCCCAGCATTTT

J gene: TRBJ2-1
V gene: TRBV5-1
D gene: TRBD2
clone size: NA
CDR3 protein: CASSLAGGRDEQFF
CDR3 DNA: TGCGCCAGCAGCTTAGCGGGAGGCCGCGATGAGCAGTTCTTC

J gene: TRBJ1-1
V gene: TRBV10-2
D gene: NA
clone size: NA
CDR3 protein: CASSRSTEAFF
CDR3 DNA: TGCGCCAGCTCCCGTTCCACTGAAGCTTTCTTT

J gene: TRBJ2-2
V gene: TRBV5-5
D gene: TRBD2
clone size: NA
CDR3 protein: CASSPSAGTRRGGELFF
CDR3 DNA: TGTGCCAGCAGCCCCTCAGCCGGGACTAGGCGCGGCGGGGAGCTGTTTTTT

J gene: TRBJ1-1
V gene: TRBV19
D gene: NA
clone size: NA
CDR3 protein: CASSALRSTEAFF
CDR3 DNA: TGTGCCAGTAGTGCTCTAAGGAGCACTGAAGCTTTCTTT

J gene: TRBJ2-5
V gene: TRBV5-5
D gene: NA
clone size: NA
CDR3 protein: CASSLYGVTGQETQYF
CDR3 DNA: TGTGCCAGCAGCTTGTACGGCGTTACAGGGCAAGAGACCCAGTACTTC